The clone carrying this TCR beta chain was counted between two and nine times. What it recognizes is unknown. These data come from a study of metastatic and nonmetastatic thyroid tumors. Overall study results and limits: Significantly greater TCR beta diversity was reportedly found in malignant thyroid tumors than in benign nodules (in blood and tumor).

Ahead of thyroid surgery, no patient had received treatment of any kind. In the authors' methods: The study built a papillary thyroid cancer distant-metastasis classifier from CDR3 differences across clinicopathological groups. TCRdb reanalyzed the PCR reads with MiXCR. TCRdb, not the original authors, processed these V and J calls. The table has around 17,000 clones, roughly 26% seen once; the top ten hold 15%. The origin of this receptor is a female donor with papillary thyroid cancer or a benign thyroid nodule (not recorded which). Some clones in this sample may be carry-over from other donors' samples. The sequenced material came from adjacent normal tissue.

The CDR3 sequence is CASSFSYEQYF. The CDR3, as DNA: TGTGCCAGCAGCTTCTCCTACGAGCAGTACTTC. The chain recombines TRBV5-6 with TRBJ2-7; no clear D gene. The germline gives CDR1 SGHDT, CDR2 YYEEEE. The ends were cut back, 2 bases at V and 0 bases at J, with 0 bases in the middle. The CDR3 covers 11 residues.